This T cell receptor (beta chain) was recorded in a study of blood T cell repertoires in COVID-19. Study-wide context: T cells, B-cell-depleted T cells, or PBMCs provided the cDNA or gDNA that served as material.

Per the original data handling: Counts of nucleated cells, estimated from reference gene primer amplification, were obtained. Repertoires were generated with immunoSEQ multiplex PCR, while TCRdb's copy carries only in-frame clones and drops some. Clonal size and the V and J genes are those of that table, whereas D and trimming came from the DNA. The sample comprises roughly 100,000 clones, about 80% of which are singletons, and about 10% rests with the top ten. Trimming removed 3 bases from V and 6 bases from J; junction bases left unmatched: 9. The CDR3 sequence is 16 residues long. Germline assignment: CDR1 LGHDT and CDR2 YNNKEL (reference sequence).

This chain connects TRBV3-1 (or the pseudogene TRBV3-2) to TRBJ2-3, with 10 bases fitting TRBD2. This sequence was found in a man in his 70s with acute or convalescent COVID-19. Sample: peripheral blood. The CDR3 is CASSHDLAGAWDTQYF. For the CDR3, the DNA is TGTGCCAGCAGCCACGACCTAGCGGGGGCGTGGGATACGCAGTATTTT.